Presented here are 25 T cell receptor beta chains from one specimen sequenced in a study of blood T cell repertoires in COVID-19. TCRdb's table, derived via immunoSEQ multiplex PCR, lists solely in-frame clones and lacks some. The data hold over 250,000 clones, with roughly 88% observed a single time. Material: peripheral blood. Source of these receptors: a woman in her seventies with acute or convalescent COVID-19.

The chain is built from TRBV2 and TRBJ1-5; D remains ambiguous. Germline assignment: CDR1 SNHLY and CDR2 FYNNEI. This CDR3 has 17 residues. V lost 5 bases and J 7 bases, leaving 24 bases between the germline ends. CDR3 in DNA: TGTGCCAGCAGTCCCCGTTTGGGTGAGGGAGGTCGGCAGCCCCAGCATTTT. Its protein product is CASSPRLGEGGRQPQHF.

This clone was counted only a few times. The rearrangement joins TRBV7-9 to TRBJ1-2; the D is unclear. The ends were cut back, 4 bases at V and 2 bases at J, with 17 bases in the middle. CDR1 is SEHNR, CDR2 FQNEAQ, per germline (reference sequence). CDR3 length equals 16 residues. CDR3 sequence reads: CASSSSRPAGNYGYTF. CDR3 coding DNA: TGTGCCAGCAGCTCAAGCAGGCCCGCGGGGAACTATGGCTACACCTTC.

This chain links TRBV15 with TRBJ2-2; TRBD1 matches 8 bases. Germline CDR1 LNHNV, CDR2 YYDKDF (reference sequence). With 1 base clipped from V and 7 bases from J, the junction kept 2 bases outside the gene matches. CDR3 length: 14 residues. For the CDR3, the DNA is TGTGCCACCAGCAGAGGACAGGGGTTCGGGGAGCTGTTTTTT. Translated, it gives CATSRGQGFGELFF.

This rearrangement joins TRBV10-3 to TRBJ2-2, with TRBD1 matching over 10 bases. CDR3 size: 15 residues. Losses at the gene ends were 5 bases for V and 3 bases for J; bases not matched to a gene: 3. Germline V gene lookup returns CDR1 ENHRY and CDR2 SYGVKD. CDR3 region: CAISPGTGDTGELFF. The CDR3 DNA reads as TGTGCCATCAGTCCCGGGACAGGGGACACCGGGGAGCTGTTTTTT.

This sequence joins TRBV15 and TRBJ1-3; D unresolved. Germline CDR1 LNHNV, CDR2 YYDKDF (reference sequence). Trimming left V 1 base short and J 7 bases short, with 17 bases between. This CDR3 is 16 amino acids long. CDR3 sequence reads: CATSRGSAANRNTIYF. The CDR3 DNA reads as TGTGCCACCAGCAGAGGATCGGCAGCGAATCGGAACACCATATATTTT.

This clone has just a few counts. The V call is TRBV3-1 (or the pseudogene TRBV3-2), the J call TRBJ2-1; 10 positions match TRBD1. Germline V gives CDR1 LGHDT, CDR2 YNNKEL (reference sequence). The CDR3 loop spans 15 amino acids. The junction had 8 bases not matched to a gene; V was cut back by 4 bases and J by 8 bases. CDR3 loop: CASSLPTGGSDEQFF. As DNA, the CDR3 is TGTGCCAGCAGCCTCCCGACAGGGGGCTCGGATGAGCAGTTCTTC.

CDR3 bases: TGTGCCAGCAGCTTCGGGAGCTCCTATAATTCACCCCTCCACTTT. It yields the protein CASSFGSSYNSPLHF. The rearrangement joins TRBV11-1 to TRBJ1-6; D remains unclear. CDR1 SGHAT and CDR2 FQDESV come from the germline V gene (reference sequence). This CDR3 has 15 amino acids. Trimming removed 3 bases from V and 0 bases from J, with 6 bases in between.

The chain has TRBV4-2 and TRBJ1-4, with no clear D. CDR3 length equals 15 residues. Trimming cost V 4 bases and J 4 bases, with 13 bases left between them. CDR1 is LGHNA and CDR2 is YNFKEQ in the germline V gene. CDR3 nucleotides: TGTGCCAGCAGCCCGCCGGGAGCTGATAATGAAAAACTGTTTTTT. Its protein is CASSPPGADNEKLFF.

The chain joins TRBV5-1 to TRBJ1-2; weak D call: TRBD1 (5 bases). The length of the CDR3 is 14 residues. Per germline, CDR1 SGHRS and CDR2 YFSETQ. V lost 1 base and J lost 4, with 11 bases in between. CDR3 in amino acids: CASSLYQGSYGYTF. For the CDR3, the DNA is TGCGCCAGCAGCTTGTACCAGGGCTCCTATGGCTACACCTTC.

The CDR3: CASSEGSWKTF. CDR3 nucleotides: TGTGCCAGCAGTGAAGGTAGCTGGAAGACCTTC. The J gene is TRBJ1-2, the V gene TRBV6-1; unclear D gene. Germline V gives CDR1 MNHNS, CDR2 SASEGT. The CDR3 loop spans 11 amino acids. Trimming shortened V by 1 base and J by 14 bases, and 11 bases separated the two germline ends.

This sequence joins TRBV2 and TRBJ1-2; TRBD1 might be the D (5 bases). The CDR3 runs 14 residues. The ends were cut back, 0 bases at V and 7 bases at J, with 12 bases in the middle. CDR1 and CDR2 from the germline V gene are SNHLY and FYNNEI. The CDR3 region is CASSEAQGVGGYTF. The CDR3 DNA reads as TGTGCCAGCAGTGAAGCGCAAGGGGTTGGTGGCTACACCTTC.

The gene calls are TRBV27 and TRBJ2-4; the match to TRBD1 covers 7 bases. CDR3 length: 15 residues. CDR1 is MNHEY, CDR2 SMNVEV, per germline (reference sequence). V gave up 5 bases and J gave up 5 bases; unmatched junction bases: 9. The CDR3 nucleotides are TGTGCCAGCAGTACGACACCGACAGGGCAAAACATTCAGTACTTC. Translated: CASSTTPTGQNIQYF.

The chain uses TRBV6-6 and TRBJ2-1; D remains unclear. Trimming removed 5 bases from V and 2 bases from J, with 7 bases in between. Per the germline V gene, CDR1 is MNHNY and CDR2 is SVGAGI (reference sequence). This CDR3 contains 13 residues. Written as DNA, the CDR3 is TGTGCCAGCAGTGGGCAGACCTACAATGAGCAGTTCTTC. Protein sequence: CASSGQTYNEQFF.

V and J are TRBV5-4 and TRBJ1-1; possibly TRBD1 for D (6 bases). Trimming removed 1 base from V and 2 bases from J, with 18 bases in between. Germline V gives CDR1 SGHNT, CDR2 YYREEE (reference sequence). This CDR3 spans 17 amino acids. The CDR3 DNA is TGTGCCAGCAGCTTGCCACAGGGTGGGGGCGATAACACTGAAGCTTTCTTT. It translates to CASSLPQGGGDNTEAFF.

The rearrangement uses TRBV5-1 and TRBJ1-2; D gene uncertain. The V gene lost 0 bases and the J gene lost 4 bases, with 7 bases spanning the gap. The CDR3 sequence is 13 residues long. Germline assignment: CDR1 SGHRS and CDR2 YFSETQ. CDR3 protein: CASSLAPGYGYTF. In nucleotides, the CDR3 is TGCGCCAGCAGCTTGGCCCCAGGCTATGGCTACACCTTC.

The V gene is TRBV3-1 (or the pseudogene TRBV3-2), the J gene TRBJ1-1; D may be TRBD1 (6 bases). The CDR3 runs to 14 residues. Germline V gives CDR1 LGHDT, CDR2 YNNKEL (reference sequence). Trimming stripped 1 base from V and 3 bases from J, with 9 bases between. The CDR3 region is CASSQVEGDTEAFF. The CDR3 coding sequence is TGTGCCAGCAGCCAAGTAGAGGGGGACACTGAAGCTTTCTTT.

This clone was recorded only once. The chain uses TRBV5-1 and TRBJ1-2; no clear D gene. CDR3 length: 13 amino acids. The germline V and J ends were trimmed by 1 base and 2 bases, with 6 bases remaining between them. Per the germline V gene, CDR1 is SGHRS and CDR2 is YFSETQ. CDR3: CASSLKLNYGYTF. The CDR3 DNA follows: TGCGCCAGCAGCTTGAAGCTCAACTATGGCTACACCTTC.

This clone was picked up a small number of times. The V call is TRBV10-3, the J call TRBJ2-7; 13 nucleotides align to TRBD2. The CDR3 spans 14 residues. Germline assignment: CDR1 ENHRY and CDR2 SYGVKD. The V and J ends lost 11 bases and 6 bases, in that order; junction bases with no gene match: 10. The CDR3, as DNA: TGTGCCGTTGGACTAGCGGGGGATCTTACCGAGCAGTACTTC. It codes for CAVGLAGDLTEQYF.

The CDR3 reads CASSEAWGGEVNQPQHF. In DNA form, the CDR3 reads TGTGCCAGCAGTGAAGCATGGGGGGGTGAGGTCAATCAGCCCCAGCATTTT. The V and J genes are TRBV6-1 and TRBJ1-5, with D tentatively TRBD1 (5 bases). The CDR3 runs to 17 residues. Between the trimmed V and J ends, which lost 0 bases and 3 bases, there was a span of 15 bases. Germline V lookup: CDR1 MNHNS, CDR2 SASEGT.

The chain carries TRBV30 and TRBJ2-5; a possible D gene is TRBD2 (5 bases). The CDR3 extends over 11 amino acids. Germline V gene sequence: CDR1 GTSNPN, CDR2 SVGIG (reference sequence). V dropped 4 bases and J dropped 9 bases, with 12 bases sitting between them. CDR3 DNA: TGTGCCTGGAACCATAAGGGAGCCCAGTACTTC. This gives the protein CAWNHKGAQYF. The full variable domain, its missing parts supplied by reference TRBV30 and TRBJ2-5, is SQTIHQWPATLVQPVGSPLSLECTVEGTSNPNLYWYRQAAGRGLQLLFYSVGIGQISSEVPQNLSASRPQDRQFILSSKKLLLSDSGFYLCAWNHKGAQYFGPGTRLLVL.

CDR3 loop: CASSPRGGTANYGYTF. As DNA, the CDR3 is TGTGCCAGCAGCCCTAGAGGGGGGACAGCAAACTATGGCTACACCTTC. The chain has TRBV7-9 and TRBJ1-2; 7 bases are shared with TRBD1. This CDR3 has 16 amino acids. Germline loops: CDR1 SEHNR, CDR2 FQNEAQ (reference sequence). Losses at the gene ends were 5 bases for V and 2 bases for J; bases not matched to a gene: 11.

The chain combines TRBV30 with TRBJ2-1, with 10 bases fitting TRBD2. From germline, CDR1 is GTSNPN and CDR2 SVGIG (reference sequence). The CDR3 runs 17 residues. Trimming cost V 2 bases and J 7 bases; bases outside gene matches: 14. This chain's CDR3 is CAWSPLGGSGGTNEQFF. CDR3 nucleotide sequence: TGTGCCTGGAGTCCCTTGGGGGGTAGCGGGGGGACGAATGAGCAGTTCTTC.

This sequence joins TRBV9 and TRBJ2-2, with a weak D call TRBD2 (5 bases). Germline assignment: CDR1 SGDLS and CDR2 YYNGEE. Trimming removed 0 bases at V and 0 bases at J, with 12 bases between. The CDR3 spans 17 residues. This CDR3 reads CASSVAPRAANTGELFF. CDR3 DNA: TGTGCCAGCAGCGTAGCTCCGCGGGCCGCGAACACCGGGGAGCTGTTTTTT.

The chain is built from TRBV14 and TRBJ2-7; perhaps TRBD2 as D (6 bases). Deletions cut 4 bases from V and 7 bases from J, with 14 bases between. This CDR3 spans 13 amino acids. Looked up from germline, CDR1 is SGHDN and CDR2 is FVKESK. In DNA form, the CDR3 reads TGTGCCAGCAGCCGGGACTTAGGGATTGAGCAGTACTTC. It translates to CASSRDLGIEQYF.

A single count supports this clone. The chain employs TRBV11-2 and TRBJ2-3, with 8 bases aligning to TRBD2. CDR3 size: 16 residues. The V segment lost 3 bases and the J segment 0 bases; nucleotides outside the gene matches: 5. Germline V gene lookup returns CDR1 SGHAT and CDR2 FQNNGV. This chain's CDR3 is CASSFGASGSTDTQYF. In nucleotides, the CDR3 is TGTGCCAGCAGCTTTGGGGCTAGCGGGAGCACAGATACGCAGTATTTT.